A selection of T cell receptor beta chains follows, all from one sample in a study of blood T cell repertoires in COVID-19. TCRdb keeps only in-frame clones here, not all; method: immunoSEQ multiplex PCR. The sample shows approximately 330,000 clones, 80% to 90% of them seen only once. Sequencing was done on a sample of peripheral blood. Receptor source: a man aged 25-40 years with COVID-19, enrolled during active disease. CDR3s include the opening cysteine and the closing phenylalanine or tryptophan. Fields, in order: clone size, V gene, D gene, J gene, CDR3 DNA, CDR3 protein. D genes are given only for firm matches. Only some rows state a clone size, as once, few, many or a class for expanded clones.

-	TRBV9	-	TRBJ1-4	TGTGCCAGCAGCGTAGGAGGGTTCAATGAAAAACTGTTTTTT	CASSVGGFNEKLFF
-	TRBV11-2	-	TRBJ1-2	TGTGCCAGCAGCCCGAGGGCAGGTTCCTATGGCTACACCTTC	CASSPRAGSYGYTF
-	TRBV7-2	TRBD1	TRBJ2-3	TGTGCCAGCAGCTTAGGGACAGGGACAGATACGCAGTATTTT	CASSLGTGTDTQYF
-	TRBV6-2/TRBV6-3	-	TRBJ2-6	TGTGCCAGCAGTCGACTATCACGGCCTGGGGCCAACGTCCTGACTTTC	CASSRLSRPGANVLTF
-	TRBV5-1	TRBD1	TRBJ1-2	TGCGCCAGCAGCTCGACCCAGCCGGACAGGGGGGACTATGGCTACACCTTC	CASSSTQPDRGDYGYTF
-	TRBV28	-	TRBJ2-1	TGTGCCAGCAGTCCTTGGCGGGACGTCTTAAGCTCCTACAATGAGCAGTTCTTC	CASSPWRDVLSSYNEQFF
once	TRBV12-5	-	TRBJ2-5	TGTGCTAGTGGTTTGGGTTCTACCCCAGAGACCCAGTACTTC	CASGLGSTPETQYF
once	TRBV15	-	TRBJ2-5	TGTGCCACCAGCAGGCGGACAGGAGGGGGGGAGACCCAGTACTTC	CATSRRTGGGETQYF
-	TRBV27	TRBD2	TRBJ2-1	TGTGCCAGCAGTTCCGGGACTAGCGGGGGCCCGGACAGAGAGCAGTTCTTC	CASSSGTSGGPDREQFF
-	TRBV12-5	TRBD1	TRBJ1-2	TGTGCTAGCCTATTACAGGGGGCACGGGGCTACACCTTC	CASLLQGARGYTF
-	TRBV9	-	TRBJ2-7	TGTGCCAGCAGCGGAGTCTCCTACGAGCAGTACTTC	CASSGVSYEQYF
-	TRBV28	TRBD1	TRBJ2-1	TGTGCCAGCAGTTTAGCGGGACAGGTACGGGAGCAGTTCTTC	CASSLAGQVREQFF
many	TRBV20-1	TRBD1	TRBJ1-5	TGCAGTGCTAGTGAAAGGACAGGGAATCAGCCCCAGCATTTT	CSASERTGNQPQHF
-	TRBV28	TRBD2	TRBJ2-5	TGTGCCAGCAGTTTAAGACTGTCGGGGGGAGAGACCCAGTACTTC	CASSLRLSGGETQYF
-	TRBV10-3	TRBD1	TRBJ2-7	TGTGCCATCAGTGAGTTAGGTGGGACAGGGGTCTCCGTCCCCTACGAGCAGTACTTC	CAISELGGTGVSVPYEQYF
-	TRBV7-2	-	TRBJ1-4	TGTGCCAGCAGCCGGGGGGAACAAAATGAAAAACTGTTTTTT	CASSRGEQNEKLFF
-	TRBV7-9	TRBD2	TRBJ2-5	TGTGCCAGCAGCCCCCGGGACTATGTAAGGGACCAGTACTTC	CASSPRDYVRDQYF
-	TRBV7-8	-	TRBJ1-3	TGTGCCAGCAGCCCCAGGGCCCCAAACTCTGGAAACACCATATATTTT	CASSPRAPNSGNTIYF
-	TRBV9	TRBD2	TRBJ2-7	TGTGCCAGCAGTGACTCCGGGACTAGCGGGAACGAGCAGTACTTC	CASSDSGTSGNEQYF
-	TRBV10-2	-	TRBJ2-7	TGCGCCAGCAGTGGAACAGGAACCTCCTACGAGCAGTACTTC	CASSGTGTSYEQYF
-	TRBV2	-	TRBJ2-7	TGTGCCAGCAGTGAGAGTGACTACGAGCAGTACTTC	CASSESDYEQYF
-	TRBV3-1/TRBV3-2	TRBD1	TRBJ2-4	TGTGCCAGCAGCCAAGATTTGGCCATCCCGGGACAGAAAAACATTCAGTACTTC	CASSQDLAIPGQKNIQYF
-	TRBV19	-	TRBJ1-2	TGTGCCAGTAGTATAGGGCAAGGCTACACCTTC	CASSIGQGYTF
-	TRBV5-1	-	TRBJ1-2	TGCGCCAGCAGCTTGGGACAGGTATTTCATGGCTACACCTTC	CASSLGQVFHGYTF
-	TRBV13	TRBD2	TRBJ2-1	TGTGCCAGCAGCCCCTTCGGGGAGGGCTCCTACAATGAGCAGTTCTTC	CASSPFGEGSYNEQFF
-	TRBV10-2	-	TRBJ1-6	TGCGCCAGCAGTGATGGGCAGGGTGGACCACCCCTCCACTTT	CASSDGQGGPPLHF
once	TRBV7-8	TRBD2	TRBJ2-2	TGTGCCAGCAGCTTCCGGGGGGGAGGAACGAACACCGGGGAGCTGTTTTTT	CASSFRGGGTNTGELFF
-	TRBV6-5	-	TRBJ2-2	TGTGCCAGCAGTTACTCGGCGGGCACCGGGGAGCTGTTTTTT	CASSYSAGTGELFF
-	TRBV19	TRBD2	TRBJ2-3	TGTGCCAGTAGTCAGAGACTAGCGGGGGGGCTTGGCACAGATACGCAGTATTTT	CASSQRLAGGLGTDTQYF
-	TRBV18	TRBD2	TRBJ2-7	TGTGCCAGCTCACCTAGGGCGGGGGACCCCTACGAGCAGTACTTC	CASSPRAGDPYEQYF